This TCR beta chain was captured in a study of human T cells and chemical hapten exposure. Study outcomes and limitations: Relative to controls, expanded TCRs formed significantly more large CDR3 similarity clusters. Donor immune responses may differ from healthy people's, since all donors had alopecia.

In the original analysis: Per-sample TCR counts ranged from roughly 23,224 to 750,000, median 95,638. TCRdb fed the RACE reads into MiXCR, producing one record per CDR3 protein. V and J calls and clone size were set by TCRdb, not the authors. The sample contains 330,000 or so distinct CDR3 sequences, 6% to 7% of which appear only once. This clonotype was recorded many times. Its antigen is as yet unknown. Looked up from germline, CDR1 is MNHNY and CDR2 is SVGAGI (reference sequence). CDR3 size: 14 residues. Trimming took off 6 bases at V and 4 bases at J, with 12 bases between the two ends. Time point in this sample: patch test 2, 6 weeks after DPC sensitization. Stated treatment: therapeutic diphenylcyclopropenone sensitization with weekly scalp DPC. Unfractionated whole blood yielded the extracted total RNA.

The receptor's source is a young woman with alopecia areata. Some clones in this sample may be carry-over from other donors' samples. The specimen comprised whole blood, sampled in connection with sensitization to the hapten diphenylcyclopropenone (DPC). The chain has TRBV6-6 and TRBJ1-4, with a weak D call TRBD1 (6 bases). CDR3 region: CASSRGQHNEKLFF. CDR3 nucleotide sequence: TGTGCCAGCAGCCGCGGACAGCATAATGAAAAACTGTTTTTT.